The 32 T cell receptor beta chains listed next were all sequenced from one sample in a study of graft-versus-host responses after intestinal transplantation. The antigens these receptors bind are not known. Libraries were prepared by immunoSEQ multiplex PCR; TCRdb keeps only in-frame clonotypes and omits some of them. The sample includes roughly 120,000 clones, roughly 95% of them seen just once. This specimen was unstimulated CD8+ T cells sorted from spleen or lymph node cells, taken before intestinal transplant. Receptor source: a human donor who received an intestinal transplant.

The chain couples TRBV27 to TRBJ1-2, with TRBD1 identical over 7 bases. Germline V gene data show CDR1 as MNHEY and CDR2 as SMNVEV (reference sequence). The V gene end was trimmed by 2 bases and the J gene end by 7 bases; junction bases not matched to a gene: 4. The CDR3 totals 13 residues. CDR3 sequence (DNA): TGTGCCAGCAGTTTAGGGCAGGGGGGTGGCTACACCTTC. Translation gives CASSLGQGGGYTF.

The chain is built from TRBV10-3 and TRBJ2-1, with D unresolved. Germline assignment: CDR1 ENHRY and CDR2 SYGVKD. The CDR3 is 11 residues long. Trimming stripped 2 bases from V and 8 bases from J, with 4 bases between. CDR3 DNA: TGTGCCATCAGTGAGGCCGATGAGCAGTTCTTC. Protein: CAISEADEQFF.

This clone was seen only once. The chain links TRBV7-9 to TRBJ2-4; perhaps D is TRBD1 or TRBD2 (7 bases each). Germline V gives CDR1 SEHNR, CDR2 FQNEAQ (reference sequence). There are 14 residues in the CDR3. V lost 7 bases to trimming and J lost 5 bases, with 15 bases between them. CDR3 DNA sequence: TGTGCCAGCAACCTCGCAGGGGGGGAAAACATTCAGTACTTC. It translates to CASNLAGGENIQYF. Based on the CDR3 plus reference TRBV7-9 and TRBJ2-4, the full variable domain is DTGVSQNPRHKITKRGQNVTFRCDPISEHNRLYWYRQTLGQGPEFLTYFQNEAQLEKSRLLSDRFSAERPKGSFSTLEIQRTEQGDSAMYLCASNLAGGENIQYFGAGTRLSVL.

The chain links TRBV6-5 to TRBJ2-5, with D perhaps matching TRBD1 (6 bases). This CDR3 is 15 amino acids long. Germline-derived CDR1 and CDR2 are MNHEY and SVGAGI. V was shortened by 4 bases and J by 2 bases, with 14 bases between the two germline ends. This CDR3 reads CASSSLQGIQETQYF. The CDR3 nucleotides are TGTGCCAGCAGTTCCCTACAGGGAATACAAGAGACCCAGTACTTC.

The V gene is TRBV6-1, the J gene TRBJ1-2, with a weak D call TRBD1 (5 bases). Trimming shortened V by 1 base and J by 0 bases, and 9 bases separated the two germline ends. The germline gives CDR1 MNHNS, CDR2 SASEGT. There are 15 residues in the CDR3. CDR3 region: CASSEGTSPNYGYTF. The CDR3 DNA sequence: TGTGCCAGCAGTGAAGGGACAAGCCCTAACTATGGCTACACCTTC.

This chain links TRBV5-6 with TRBJ1-1, with unresolved D. The CDR3 is made up of 14 amino acids. The V gene lost 0 bases and the J gene lost 5 bases, with 11 bases spanning the gap. Germline lookup yields CDR1 SGHDT and CDR2 YYEEEE. CDR3 loop: CASSLGSGRTEAFF. The CDR3 DNA sequence: TGTGCCAGCAGCTTGGGATCGGGGAGGACTGAAGCTTTCTTT.

The chain couples TRBV4-3 to TRBJ1-5; TRBD1 agrees at 7 bases. V trimming: 0 bases; J trimming: 4 bases; junction bases outside the gene matches: 0. Germline V CDR1 and CDR2: LGHNA, YSLEER. The CDR3 contains 14 residues. CDR3 in amino acids: CASSQDRGNQPQHF. Here the CDR3 DNA reads TGCGCCAGCAGCCAAGACAGGGGGAATCAGCCCCAGCATTTT.

The J gene is TRBJ2-7, the V gene TRBV14, with D possibly TRBD2 on 5 matching bases. CDR1 is SGHDN and CDR2 is FVKESK in the germline V gene. V was pared by 4 bases and J by 6 bases, with 7 bases between. The CDR3 covers 11 residues. CDR3 in amino acids: CASSLGIEQYF. The CDR3 bases are TGTGCCAGCAGCCTCGGGATCGAGCAGTACTTC.

The V and J genes are TRBV12-5 and TRBJ2-3, with 12 bases fitting TRBD2. CDR1 LGHNT and CDR2 FRNRAP come from the germline V gene. The V and J ends lost 3 bases and 6 bases, in that order; junction bases with no gene match: 19. The CDR3 has 20 residues. CDR3 DNA: TGTGCTAGTGGTTTCAGGGCCTACCCCGGACTAGCGGGGAAGGGTGATACGCAGTATTTT. The encoded protein is CASGFRAYPGLAGKGDTQYF.

V gene TRBV28 combines with J gene TRBJ1-1, with 7 nucleotides matching TRBD1. The CDR3 has 13 amino acids. Losses at the gene ends were 3 bases for V and 3 bases for J; bases not matched to a gene: 1. Germline V lookup: CDR1 MDHEN, CDR2 SYDVKM. CDR3 sequence: CASSLGQYTEAFF. The DNA of the CDR3 is TGTGCCAGCAGTTTGGGACAGTACACTGAAGCTTTCTTT.

CDR3 nucleotides: TGTGCCAGCTCACCACCGGCTGGGCAGGGGGCAGGCACAGATACGCAGTATTTT. This sequence encodes CASSPPAGQGAGTDTQYF. The V call is TRBV18, the J call TRBJ2-3; 8 bases align to TRBD1. This CDR3 spans 18 amino acids. Per the germline V gene, CDR1 is KGHSH and CDR2 is LQKENI. The ends lost 0 bases at V and 1 base at J; junction bases unmatched: 9.

The chain employs TRBV21-1 and TRBJ2-7. TRBV21-1 constitutes a pseudogene. This CDR3 is 14 amino acids long. This CDR3 is CASSTRDPPYEQYF. DNA of the CDR3: TGTGCCAGCAGCACCCGGGACCCCCCGTACGAGCAGTACTTC.

This chain links TRBV28 with TRBJ1-1, with 10 bases lining up with TRBD1. V was pared by 2 bases and J by 6 bases, with 0 bases of the junction left unmatched. This CDR3 contains 13 residues. Per the germline V gene, CDR1 is MDHEN and CDR2 is SYDVKM. The CDR3 protein is CASSLDRGPEAFF. The CDR3 DNA sequence: TGTGCCAGCAGTTTAGACAGGGGGCCTGAAGCTTTCTTT.

The V and J genes are TRBV28 and TRBJ1-5; D is unclear. Deletions cut 7 bases from V and 2 bases from J, with 21 bases between. Per germline, CDR1 MDHEN and CDR2 SYDVKM. The CDR3 extends over 17 amino acids. CDR3 bases: TGTGCCAGCACCCCCGGTCCCGCTGTAAGGGGCAATCAGCCCCAGCATTTT. Translation: CASTPGPAVRGNQPQHF. Filled out from reference TRBV28 and TRBJ1-5, the complete variable domain reads DVKVTQSSRYLVKRTGEKVFLECVQDMDHENMFWYRQDPGLGLRLIYFSYDVKMKEKGDIPEGYSVSREKKERFSLILESASTNQTSMYLCASTPGPAVRGNQPQHFGDGTRLSIL.

The chain is built from TRBV7-3 and TRBJ2-1; 8 bases fit TRBD2. The germline gives CDR1 SGHTA, CDR2 FQGTGA. V lost 1 base, J lost 4 bases, and 15 bases stayed unmatched. The CDR3 spans 19 residues. CDR3 nucleotide sequence: TGTGCCAGCAGCTTAAAGGCTTCTAGCGGGCCTAGGGGGTACAATGAGCAGTTCTTC. Translation gives CASSLKASSGPRGYNEQFF. The whole variable domain, filled in from reference TRBV7-3 and TRBJ2-1, reads GAGVSQTPSNKVTEKGKYVELRCDPISGHTALYWYRQSLGQGPEFLIYFQGTGAADDSGLPNDRFFAVRPEGSVSTLKIQRTERGDSAVYLCASSLKASSGPRGYNEQFFGPGTRLTVL.

The chain uses TRBV6-5 and TRBJ1-1; TRBD1 agrees at 7 bases. V was clipped by 5 bases and J by 0 bases; unmatched bases: 6. This CDR3 region has 15 residues. Germline V lookup: CDR1 MNHEY, CDR2 SVGAGI. The CDR3 here is CASSLRTGLNTEAFF. As DNA, the CDR3 is TGTGCCAGCAGTCTGCGGACAGGTTTGAACACTGAAGCTTTCTTT.

V and J are TRBV9 and TRBJ2-7; D is unclear. Germline CDR1 reads SGDLS; CDR2 reads YYNGEE. The V end was cut by 0 bases, the J end by 3 bases, with 13 bases between. The CDR3 is 15 amino acids. The CDR3 is CASSVGDGGNYEQYF. The CDR3 bases are TGTGCCAGCAGCGTAGGAGACGGCGGTAACTACGAGCAGTACTTC.

The chain joins TRBV4-3 to TRBJ2-7, with 11 bases identical to TRBD1. J gave up 3 bases and V 0 bases, and 1 base lay outside the gene matches. Germline-derived CDR1 and CDR2 are LGHNA and YSLEER. The CDR3 extends over 15 amino acids. CDR3 residues: CASSQDGTGGYEQYF. The CDR3 nucleotides are TGCGCCAGCAGCCAAGATGGGACAGGGGGCTACGAGCAGTACTTC.

Details on this clone: Other nucleotide sequences from this sample produce the same CDR3. The chain couples TRBV7-9 to TRBJ2-5; no definite D call. This CDR3 contains 12 residues. Trimming shortened V by 0 bases and J by 5 bases, and 4 bases separated the two germline ends. Germline V gene data show CDR1 as SEHNR and CDR2 as FQNEAQ (reference sequence). Here the CDR3 DNA reads TGTGCCAGCAGCTTAGCTGGGGAGACCCAGTACTTC. As protein: CASSLAGETQYF.

The J gene is TRBJ2-7, the V gene TRBV7-6, with D tentatively TRBD1 (6 bases). Trimming left V 0 bases short and J 7 bases short, with 10 bases between. CDR1 is SGHVS, CDR2 FNYEAQ, per germline. The CDR3 runs 13 residues. The CDR3 spells CASSLAQGREQYF. Here the CDR3 DNA reads TGTGCCAGCAGCTTAGCACAGGGAAGGGAGCAGTACTTC.

This chain connects TRBV19 to TRBJ2-1; TRBD2 matches at 8 bases. Per the germline V gene, CDR1 is LNHDA and CDR2 is SQIVND (reference sequence). Trimming removed 6 bases from V and 4 bases from J; junction bases left unmatched: 14. This CDR3 is built from 17 residues. The CDR3: CASSPRMASGLYNEQFF. CDR3 DNA: TGTGCCAGTAGCCCCCGGATGGCTAGCGGGTTGTACAATGAGCAGTTCTTC.

The rearrangement uses TRBV10-2 and TRBJ2-7, with TRBD2 matching 14 bases. Germline V gene sequence: CDR1 WSHSY, CDR2 SAAADI. V lost 8 bases, J lost 5 bases, and 8 bases stayed unmatched. The CDR3 runs 15 residues. The CDR3 reads CASAATSGRGHEQYF. CDR3 sequence (DNA): TGCGCCAGCGCTGCGACTAGCGGGAGGGGCCACGAGCAGTACTTC.

As concerns this clone: Its ends do not fully match the called genes, so a read error is possible. The chain has TRBV28 and TRBJ2-5, with D possibly being TRBD2 (6 bases). Germline-derived CDR1 and CDR2 are MDHEN and SYDVKM. The CDR3 is made up of 15 amino acids. The CDR3 sequence is CASSLKYGSATLSNF. The CDR3 region has the DNA TGTGCCAGCAGTTTAAAATACGGGAGCGCTACACTTTCGAACTTC.

The CDR3 sequence: CSVGINEKLFF. CDR3 DNA: TGCAGCGTGGGAATAAATGAAAAACTGTTTTTT. The chain is built from TRBV29-1 and TRBJ1-4, with D uncertain. Trimming shortened V by 6 bases and J by 5 bases, and 7 bases separated the two germline ends. In germline, CDR1 is SQVTM, CDR2 ANQGSEA. The CDR3 has 11 residues.

The rearrangement joins TRBV30 to TRBJ1-1, with 8 bases lining up with TRBD1. V gave up 4 bases and J gave up 5 bases; unmatched junction bases: 9. This CDR3 is built from 14 residues. Germline V gives CDR1 GTSNPN, CDR2 SVGIG (reference sequence). The CDR3, as DNA: TGTGCCTGGACCTCAGGGGGCAGAGGAACTGAAGCTTTCTTT. Its translation: CAWTSGGRGTEAFF.

The chain joins TRBV7-2 to TRBJ2-1; D gene unclear. V lost 4 bases to trimming and J lost 7 bases, with 11 bases between them. Germline V gives CDR1 SGHTA, CDR2 FQGNSA. CDR3 length equals 13 residues. The CDR3 DNA sequence: TGTGCCAGCAGCTCCGCAACCCCTAATGAGCAGTTCTTC. Amino acid sequence: CASSSATPNEQFF.

In nucleotides, the CDR3 is TGTGCCAGCAGCGTGGGACAGGGGGTAAGCGAGCAGTACTTC. This sequence encodes CASSVGQGVSEQYF. The V and J genes are TRBV7-7 and TRBJ2-7; 11 nucleotides align to TRBD1. The CDR3 totals 14 residues. CDR1 is SSHAT and CDR2 is FNYEAQ in the germline V gene (reference sequence). The trim removed 5 bases at V and 6 bases at J, leaving 6 bases unmatched.

This clone occurred once. The chain recombines TRBV29-1 with TRBJ2-7; possibly TRBD2 for D (5 bases). CDR1 is SQVTM, CDR2 ANQGSEA, per germline. Trimming pared 7 bases from V and 1 base from J, leaving 14 bases between. The CDR3 length is 13 residues. CDR3 DNA sequence: TGCAGCGCCTTTGGTCGGGAATCCTACGAGCAGTACTTC. It translates to CSAFGRESYEQYF.

This chain's CDR3 is CASSEPGGTIGIWPREQYF. The CDR3 DNA is TGCGCCAGCAGCGAGCCTGGGGGTACAATCGGGATTTGGCCTCGGGAGCAGTACTTC. The V gene is TRBV4-1, the J gene TRBJ2-7; D might be TRBD1 or TRBD2, each matching 5 bases. The V gene's germline CDR1 is MGHRA and CDR2 YSYEKL. V gave up 5 bases and J gave up 7 bases, with 33 bases separating them. The CDR3 has 19 amino acids.

The chain employs TRBV5-1 and TRBJ2-5; perhaps TRBD2 as D (5 bases). CDR1 and CDR2 (germline): SGHRS, YFSETQ. The CDR3 is made up of 19 amino acids. With 4 bases removed from V and 2 bases from J, the gap between germline ends came to 27 bases. The CDR3 nucleotides read TGCGCCAGCAGCGACGAGGGTCCCTCCAAGAGGTCGATTCAAGAGACCCAGTACTTC. Translating gives CASSDEGPSKRSIQETQYF.

The genes are TRBV7-9 and TRBJ2-5; D not certain. The J call may be wrong; the DNA end is better matched by TRBJ2-7. The CDR3 is 13 residues long. Germline V lookup: CDR1 SEHNR, CDR2 FQNEAQ (reference sequence). For the CDR3, the DNA is TGTGCCAGCAGCTTATCTAACTCCTACGAGCAGTACTTC. It is translated as CASSLSNSYEQYF.

This clone is a singleton in its sample. This rearrangement joins TRBV7-2 to TRBJ2-2; 11 bases align to TRBD2. Germline V gene sequence: CDR1 SGHTA, CDR2 FQGNSA. This CDR3 has 15 residues. Trimming removed 5 bases from V and 5 bases from J; junction bases left unmatched: 4. The CDR3 loop is CASSTGTSGTGELFF. The CDR3 coding sequence is TGTGCCAGCAGCACCGGGACTAGCGGTACCGGGGAGCTGTTTTTT.